This is a list of T cell receptor beta chains from one sample in a study of shared clonotypes between healthy human individuals. The protocol was immunoSEQ multiplex PCR, while the TCRdb copy is restricted to in-frame clones and leaves out a portion. The table shows about 490,000 clones, with roughly 85% occurring only once. Sequenced input: PBMCs. All receptors derive from a woman aged 40 to 49 in good health. Some clones in this sample may be carry-over from other donors' samples. The CDR3 runs from the conserved cysteine through the conserved F or W. Each record gives: D gene, clone size, J gene, V gene, CDR3 DNA, CDR3 protein. A D gene is named only where the DNA matches it firmly. Rows give clone size only sometimes, using once, few, many, or a class for an expanded clone.

-	-	TRBJ2-2	TRBV7-6	TGTGCCAGCAGCTTTACGACAGGGAGGGGTAGGACCGGGGAGCTGTTTTTT	CASSFTTGRGRTGELFF
TRBD1	-	TRBJ1-5	TRBV7-2	TGTGCCAGCAGCTCCGGGACAGCTCACAATCAGCCCCAGCATTTT	CASSSGTAHNQPQHF
-	-	TRBJ2-4	TRBV6-1	TGTGCCAGCAGTGAAGATCCGTTGGAGTGGGACATTCAGTACTTC	CASSEDPLEWDIQYF
TRBD2	-	TRBJ2-3	TRBV5-4	TGTGCCAGCAGCTTTTTTAGCGGGAGTGGAGATACGCAGTATTTT	CASSFFSGSGDTQYF
-	-	TRBJ2-7	TRBV29-1	TGCAGCGTTGAAGGCGGGGACCGATTAACCTACGAGCAGTACTTC	CSVEGGDRLTYEQYF
TRBD2	-	TRBJ2-5	TRBV19	TGTGCCAGTAGTTTGACTAGCGGGATGGAGACCCAGTACTTC	CASSLTSGMETQYF
-	once	TRBJ2-6	TRBV5-1	TGCGCCAGCAGCTTGGTGGGTAGGGTCGGGGCCAACGTCCTGACTTTC	CASSLVGRVGANVLTF
-	-	TRBJ2-1	TRBV11-2	TGTGCCAGCAGCTTAGCGGGTGGGATGCGCTACAATGAGCAGTTCTTC	CASSLAGGMRYNEQFF
-	-	TRBJ2-7	TRBV7-6	TGTGCCAGCAGCTTTCCAGGGCCCTCCTACGAGCAGTACTTC	CASSFPGPSYEQYF
-	-	TRBJ2-7	TRBV9	TGTGCCAGCAGCGTAAGCGGGCAGGGCTACGAGCAGTACTTC	CASSVSGQGYEQYF
TRBD2	-	TRBJ2-5	TRBV29-1	TGCAGCGTTGTTCGGGGGGGGGAGACCCAGTACTTC	CSVVRGGETQYF
-	few	TRBJ2-5	TRBV30	TGTGCCTGGAGTGCCGGACAGCCACAAGAGACCCAGTACTTC	CAWSAGQPQETQYF
-	-	TRBJ2-2	TRBV18	TGTGCCAGCTCGCGAGAAAACACCGGGGAGCTGTTTTTT	CASSRENTGELFF
TRBD1	once	TRBJ1-4	TRBV19	TGTGCCAGTAAGGACAGGGGTCCGGATGAAAAACTGTTTTTT	CASKDRGPDEKLFF
TRBD1	-	TRBJ2-3	TRBV7-6	TGTGCCAGCAGCCCCCAGGGGGCTACGGGCACAGATACGCAGTATTTT	CASSPQGATGTDTQYF
TRBD2	-	TRBJ2-1	TRBV4-2	TGTGCCAGCAGGGGCTCCCGGGAGGGCAACCCCTACAATGAGCAGTTCTTC	CASRGSREGNPYNEQFF
-	-	TRBJ1-5	TRBV23-1	TGCGCCAGCAGTCAATTCCAGTCCCCACCAAGCAATCAGCCCCAGCATTTT	CASSQFQSPPSNQPQHF
TRBD1	-	TRBJ1-4	TRBV27	TGTGCCAGCAGTACCCGACAGGGGGCGAATGAAAAACTGTTTTTT	CASSTRQGANEKLFF
-	-	TRBJ2-7	TRBV28	TGTGCCAGCAGTTTAACGGTTCCGAGCTACGAGCAGTACTTC	CASSLTVPSYEQYF
-	-	TRBJ2-7	TRBV30	TGTGCCTGGAGATCGGGCCTCCCGGGCGAGCAGTACTTC	CAWRSGLPGEQYF
-	once	TRBJ2-5	TRBV18	TGTGCCAGCTCCAGATCGGGCCAGGGAAGTCGAGCCCAGTACTTC	CASSRSGQGSRAQYF
TRBD1	-	TRBJ1-2	TRBV28	TGTGCCAGCAGTTCCCCGGGGACAGGGTCGGCTGGCTACACCTTC	CASSSPGTGSAGYTF
-	few	TRBJ2-7	TRBV7-2	TGTGCCAGCAGTTTTCCATGGAGCGACGAGCAGTACTTC	CASSFPWSDEQYF
TRBD1	few	TRBJ2-5	TRBV7-8	TGTGCCAGCAGCCCGGACAGGGGGCGGGAGACCCAGTACTTC	CASSPDRGRETQYF
-	-	TRBJ1-4	TRBV2	TGTGCCAACTCCCCCGAGCCCCGATATGAAAAACTGTTTTTT	CANSPEPRYEKLFF
TRBD1	-	TRBJ2-6	TRBV27	TGTGCCAGCAGTTTGAATGGACAGGTCTCAGGGGCCAACGTCCTGACTTTC	CASSLNGQVSGANVLTF
TRBD1	many	TRBJ2-6	TRBV2	TGTGCCAGCAGTGGGGACAGGGGTGGCTCTGGGGCCAACGTCCTGACTTTC	CASSGDRGGSGANVLTF
-	-	TRBJ1-2	TRBV2	TGTGCCAGCAGTCTAAAGACAGTATTGGGAAATGGCTACACCTTC	CASSLKTVLGNGYTF
-	few	TRBJ1-2	TRBV7-8	TGTGCCAGCAGCTTATCAGGATTTGGCTACACCTTC	CASSLSGFGYTF
-	-	TRBJ1-5	TRBV11-2	TGTGCCAGCAGCATAAGGGGTGATCAGCCCCAGCATTTT	CASSIRGDQPQHF
TRBD1	-	TRBJ2-7	TRBV28	TGTGCCAGCAGTTTATGGGGGACAGGGGCCTACGAGCAGTACTTC	CASSLWGTGAYEQYF
TRBD2	few	TRBJ2-5	TRBV7-9	TGTGCCAGCAGCCCAGGACTAGCGGGAGGGCAAGAGACCCAGTACTTC	CASSPGLAGGQETQYF
TRBD2	-	TRBJ2-1	TRBV6-5	TGTGCCAGCAGTTGGGGGAGGGTTGGTGAGCAGTTCTTC	CASSWGRVGEQFF
TRBD1	few	TRBJ2-2	TRBV7-6	TGTGCCAGCAGTGATCGGACAGGGGGCAGCACCGGGGAGCTGTTTTTT	CASSDRTGGSTGELFF
TRBD2	once	TRBJ2-7	TRBV28	TGTGCCAGCAGCACTTTAGCGGGAGTCTACGAGCAGTACTTC	CASSTLAGVYEQYF
-	many	TRBJ2-7	TRBV28	TGTGCCAGCAGCTCCTCCTACGAGCAGTACTTC	CASSSSYEQYF
-	-	TRBJ1-1	TRBV5-4	TGTGCCAGCAGCTTGGCCGGGCAGAACACTGAAGCTTTCTTT	CASSLAGQNTEAFF
-	-	TRBJ2-1	TRBV6-1	TGTGCCAGCAGTGAAACCAAGGGGGGGGGCTTGGACAATGAGCAGTTCTTC	CASSETKGGGLDNEQFF
-	-	TRBJ2-7	TRBV7-8	TGTGCCAGCAGTTTAGATGCGACTAGGGGCTACGAGCAGTACTTC	CASSLDATRGYEQYF
-	-	TRBJ1-2	TRBV5-4	TGTGCCAGCAGCTTGGATCTCCTCGACTATGGCTACACCTTC	CASSLDLLDYGYTF
-	-	TRBJ2-1	TRBV5-6	TGTGCCAGCAGCTTGGGGACGTTAACGGGGGATGAGCAGTTCTTC	CASSLGTLTGDEQFF
-	few	TRBJ1-1	TRBV30	TGTGCCTGGAGTCAGAGGGCTGAAGCTTTCTTT	CAWSQRAEAFF
-	-	TRBJ1-1	TRBV28	TGTGCCAGCATTAAGGGGTGGACTGAAGCTTTCTTT	CASIKGWTEAFF
-	-	TRBJ2-7	TRBV19	TGTGCCAGTAGTATGCCGCAGGGGATGCAGGGCTCCTACGAGCAGTACTTC	CASSMPQGMQGSYEQYF
-	-	TRBJ2-5	TRBV4-3	TGCGCCAGCAGCCAAGACACAGGACATAGGACCCAGTACTTC	CASSQDTGHRTQYF
-	many	TRBJ1-4	TRBV14	TGTGCCAGCAGCCAAGATCCTGGTTTTCTCGGGGCCCATAATGAAAAACTGTTTTTT	CASSQDPGFLGAHNEKLFF
-	-	TRBJ2-4	TRBV5-1	TGCGCCAGCAGCTTGGACCCTCTGGGCAGCTCATTAGCCAAAAACATTCAGTACTTC	CASSLDPLGSSLAKNIQYF
-	-	TRBJ1-2	TRBV28	TGTGCCAGCAGACAGGCGACTAACTATGGCTACACCTTC	CASRQATNYGYTF
-	-	TRBJ2-1	TRBV6-5	TGTGCCAGCAGTTACTCCATAGTAGCGGAATACAATGAGCAGTTCTTC	CASSYSIVAEYNEQFF
-	-	TRBJ1-1	TRBV28	TGTGCCAGCAGCCCTGGGGTTGGAACTGAAGCTTTCTTT	CASSPGVGTEAFF
-	-	TRBJ1-5	TRBV5-5	TGTGCCAGCGGGGTCCCCAATCAGCCCCAGCATTTT	CASGVPNQPQHF
-	few	TRBJ1-3	TRBV18	TGTGCCAGCTCACCAAGGGCCGGCAGTGCTGGAAACACCATATATTTT	CASSPRAGSAGNTIYF
-	many	TRBJ2-2	TRBV27	TGTGCCAGCAGTTTTTCCGGGACGGCGAACACCGGGGAGCTGTTTTTT	CASSFSGTANTGELFF
-	-	TRBJ1-1	TRBV5-1	TGCGCCAGCAGCCCCAGGGACATGAACACTGAAGCTTTCTTT	CASSPRDMNTEAFF
-	-	TRBJ1-2	TRBV2	TGTGCCAGCAGTGACTCCGAAATCTATGGCTACACCTTC	CASSDSEIYGYTF
TRBD2	-	TRBJ2-2	TRBV11-2	TGTGCCAGCAGGAGAGCGGGAAGGGAGAACGGGGAGCTGTTTTTT	CASRRAGRENGELFF
-	-	TRBJ2-5	TRBV19	TGTGCCAGTAGTACACCGGGACTCAAAGAGACCCAGTACTTC	CASSTPGLKETQYF
-	-	TRBJ2-2	TRBV7-3	TGTGCCAGCAGCCCCTGGACTGGGACCGGGGAGCTGTTTTTT	CASSPWTGTGELFF
-	-	TRBJ2-7	TRBV30	TGTGCCTGGAGTGTACAGGGCTCGTACGAGCAGTACTTC	CAWSVQGSYEQYF